This paragraph covers one T cell receptor beta chain sequence. Its antigen is unknown. Per-nucleotide qualities are absent, and no much larger clonotype sits a single base away. The data belong to a study of radiation and T cells in renal cell carcinoma (TCRdb year 2020). A note on the overall study: In total, 50 or so samples underwent TCR beta sequencing: approximately 26 tumors plus 27 peripheral blood samples. Across all 53 samples, under 5 million unique CDR3 nucleotide sequences, encoding roughly 3 million unique CDR3 amino acid sequences, were identified. The last blood draw happened 4 weeks after radiation, timed to coincide with nephrectomy. Study-level results and caveats: An increase in top tumor clonotypes in blood was observed from baseline to 2 weeks post-radiation, followed by contraction by 4 weeks, which was taken to suggest transient expansion of tumor-resident clones. Because pretreatment tumor biopsies were not available, the baseline intratumoral presence of clonotypes could not be determined. Dynamics of the blood repertoire were not tracked past 4 weeks after treatment. Because the trial had a single-armed design, the trial could not examine how radiation dose or scheduling affected the TCR repertoire.

At the junction V is shortened by 5 bases and J by 3 bases; bases outside the gene matches: 8. CDR1 and CDR2, per the germline V gene (reference sequence), are LNHDA and SQIVND. The CDR3 runs 16 amino acids, cysteine and phenylalanine included. CDR3 DNA only is kept here, 48 bases in frame from base 1. TCR beta libraries were generated from genomic DNA with the immunoSEQ kit, following the manufacturer's recommendations. To prepare libraries, a first multiplex PCR with proprietary primers was run, followed by a second PCR that added unique barcodes, and a bead cleanup was done after each round. Each sample batch included a kit-provided positive control reaction and a negative control reaction. The final libraries were assessed on an Agilent 4200 TapeStation D1000 ScreenTape, pooled by volume, and quantified by qPCR. An Illumina NextSeq500 fitted with a MidOutput 150-cycle cartridge performed the sequencing, running 156 Read1 cycles and 15 Index1 cycles with the kit's custom primers. The pooled library was loaded at 1.0 pM with a roughly 22% PhiX control spike-in. As for the original processing: Vendor-processed data were analyzed in R, and a clonotype was defined as all T cells sharing the same CDR3 nucleotide sequence. In the clone abundance analyses, frequencies were normalized to the 10,000 most abundant clones in each sample. Public T cell clones, averaging fewer than five per sample, were removed before analysis. Tumor-enriched and baseline blood-enriched clonotypes were defined by at least a 32-fold difference in abundance between compartments. A beta-binomial differential abundance model was applied to find clonotypes that expanded or contracted between blood time points. The Baroni-Urbani and Buser coefficient was used to measure tumor-blood repertoire similarity, and groups were compared with two-tailed Wilcoxon tests in R. TCRdb re-hosts the immuneACCESS table, in-frame sequences only. Its copies lack some clones; in the studies checked, an unresolved V gene accounts for under half of them, and the cause for the rest is not known. Clone size and the V and J calls come from that table; the DNA yielded D and trimming. The sample has around 45,000 clones on record, roughly 85% of them singletons. The top ten clones comprise about 26% of the sample.

Interpreted using the paper, the time point label stands for: blood 4 weeks post-SBRT, at nephrectomy. Reading the label with the study, this specimen's treatment or condition is: 15 Gy SBRT to primary tumor, nephrectomy 4 weeks later. The samples were obtained from a clinical trial, where primary renal cell carcinomas were treated with 15 Gy stereotactic body radiation therapy and then removed by nephrectomy 4 weeks afterward. To follow tumor-enriched clonotypes, serial peripheral blood was collected from radiation-treated patients at baseline and at 2 weeks and 4 weeks after SBRT. Every patient's renal cell carcinoma showed clear cell pathology. The QIAamp DNA Blood Mini Kit (Qiagen) was used to prepare genomic DNA for TCR sequencing. Samples were included in the analyses only if all quality control checks were passed.

The rearranged chain carries TRBV19 and TRBJ2-7; TRBD2 aligns with 12 central bases. The sequence came from a woman in her seventies with renal cell carcinoma. The input for sequencing was blood, taken from a patient whose treatment included radiotherapy and nephrectomy. The bases are TGTGCCAGTAGTGGGACGACTAGCGGGAGTTACTACGAGCAGTACTTC. This translates into CASSGTTSGSYYEQYF.